A single sample gave rise to the 23 T cell receptor beta chains below, sequenced in a study of blood T cell repertoires in COVID-19. Sequencing used immunoSEQ multiplex PCR; TCRdb keeps in-frame clones, though not all of them. The profile covers about 190,000 clones, with approximately 90% appearing a single time and 0.53% taken by the ten largest. The source material was peripheral blood. These receptors were obtained from a man in his fifties or sixties with acute or convalescent COVID-19.

The rearrangement links TRBV5-1 to TRBJ1-4; D is unclear. Germline V CDR1 and CDR2: SGHRS, YFSETQ. The CDR3 sequence is 16 residues long. V was pared by 4 bases and J by 4 bases, with 17 bases between. The CDR3 reads CASSRPLDGSNEKLFF. DNA for the CDR3: TGCGCCAGCAGCCGGCCCTTGGACGGGAGTAATGAAAAACTGTTTTTT.

The CDR3 spells CASSFQPAYGIQYF. As DNA, the CDR3 is TGTGCCAGCAGTTTTCAACCCGCCTATGGCATTCAGTACTTC. V gene TRBV28 combines with J gene TRBJ2-4; D not resolved. CDR3 length equals 14 residues. V was clipped by 3 bases and J by 9 bases, with 15 bases between them. Germline lookup yields CDR1 MDHEN and CDR2 SYDVKM.

V and J are TRBV7-2 and TRBJ1-6; D gene ambiguous. V was shortened by 4 bases and J by 10 bases, with 11 bases between the two germline ends. The CDR3 has 13 residues. Germline assignment: CDR1 SGHTA and CDR2 FQGNSA. This CDR3 reads CASSSTTLSPLHF. Here the CDR3 DNA reads TGTGCCAGCAGCTCCACGACTTTGTCACCCCTCCACTTT.

The gene calls are TRBV10-3 and TRBJ2-2; 11 nucleotides align to TRBD1. Per germline, CDR1 ENHRY and CDR2 SYGVKD. The CDR3 extends over 17 amino acids. J gave up 2 bases and V 6 bases, and 8 bases lay outside the gene matches. CDR3 residues: CAISQTGTGGNTGELFF. The CDR3 region has the DNA TGTGCCATCAGCCAGACCGGGACAGGGGGAAACACCGGGGAGCTGTTTTTT.

V and J are TRBV6-5 and TRBJ1-2; D ambiguous. The germline gives CDR1 MNHEY, CDR2 SVGAGI. V lost 6 bases and J 4 bases, leaving 12 bases between the germline ends. The CDR3 consists of 13 residues. CDR3 residues: CASSPSEIYGYTF. In DNA, the CDR3 is TGTGCCAGCAGCCCCAGCGAGATCTATGGCTACACCTTC.

The count of this clone is one. J is TRBJ2-7 and V is TRBV7-2; 7 bases match TRBD2. Germline lookup yields CDR1 SGHTA and CDR2 FQGNSA. The CDR3 runs 15 residues. The ends lost 3 bases at V and 0 bases at J; junction bases unmatched: 5. This chain's CDR3 is CASSFISGPSYEQYF. The CDR3 region has the DNA TGTGCCAGCAGCTTTATTAGCGGGCCCTCCTACGAGCAGTACTTC.

The chain couples TRBV6-5 to TRBJ2-5; D gene uncertain. Germline-derived CDR1 and CDR2 are MNHEY and SVGAGI. Trimming left V 7 bases short and J 0 bases short, with 6 bases between. CDR3 length equals 12 residues. CDR3 coding DNA: TGTGCCAGCAATGGCAACCAAGAGACCCAGTACTTC. This translates into CASNGNQETQYF.

V is TRBV9 and J is TRBJ1-4; TRBD1 aligns across 9 bases. This CDR3 is built from 15 residues. V lost 0 bases, J lost 5 bases, and 2 bases stayed unmatched. Germline V gene data show CDR1 as SGDLS and CDR2 as YYNGEE. The CDR3 loop is CASSVGGQGNEKLFF. The CDR3 DNA reads as TGTGCCAGCAGCGTAGGGGGACAGGGCAATGAAAAACTGTTTTTT.

V and J are TRBV6-6 and TRBJ1-1, with D possibly matching TRBD1 (5 bases). V gave up 5 bases and J gave up 5 bases, with 12 bases separating them. The CDR3 totals 13 residues. Germline values: CDR1 MNHNY, CDR2 SVGAGI (reference sequence). CDR3 amino acids: CASSPQGGTEAFF. Written as DNA, the CDR3 is TGTGCCAGCAGTCCCCAGGGAGGGACTGAAGCTTTCTTT.

This chain connects TRBV20-1 to TRBJ2-7, with a possible D match to TRBD2 (6 bases). The CDR3 runs to 11 residues. The V gene's germline CDR1 is DFQATT and CDR2 SNEGSKA (reference sequence). Between the trimmed V and J ends, which lost 4 bases and 6 bases, there was a span of 10 bases. The CDR3 region is CSAKREAEQYF. The DNA of the CDR3 is TGCAGTGCTAAAAGGGAGGCCGAGCAGTACTTC.

The CDR3 protein is CASRSRTSGIGDEQFF. CDR3 sequence (DNA): TGTGCCAGCAGGAGCCGGACTAGCGGGATAGGCGATGAGCAGTTCTTC. The V call is TRBV5-5, the J call TRBJ2-1; 12 bases are a match to TRBD2. Looked up from germline, CDR1 is SGHKS and CDR2 is YYEKEE (reference sequence). This CDR3 has 16 residues. V lost 5 bases to trimming and J lost 8 bases; unmatched junction nucleotides: 11. Looking up the rest from reference TRBV5-5 and TRBJ2-1 gives the full variable domain: DAGVTQSPTHLIKTRGQQVTLRCSPISGHKSVSWYQQVLGQGPQFIFQYYEKEERGRGNFPDRFSARQFPNYSSELNVNALLLGDSALYLCASRSRTSGIGDEQFFGPGTRLTVL.

V usage is TRBV5-1 and J usage is TRBJ1-6, with D uncertain. CDR1 is SGHRS and CDR2 is YFSETQ in the germline V gene. This CDR3 has 14 amino acids. The germline V and J ends were trimmed by 6 bases and 4 bases, with 11 bases remaining between them. CDR3 sequence: CASKLGSYNSPLHF. CDR3 sequence (DNA): TGCGCCAGCAAGCTGGGCAGTTATAATTCACCCCTCCACTTT.

The rearrangement links TRBV27 to TRBJ1-2; D uncertain. V dropped 5 bases and J dropped 2 bases, with 18 bases sitting between them. The CDR3 is made up of 16 amino acids. Looked up from germline, CDR1 is MNHEY and CDR2 is SMNVEV (reference sequence). This CDR3 reads CASSPQVWRMNYGYTF. In DNA, the CDR3 is TGTGCCAGCAGTCCGCAAGTCTGGCGGATGAACTATGGCTACACCTTC.

The chain combines TRBV28 with TRBJ2-7; 9 positions agree with TRBD2. The length of the CDR3 is 13 residues. The junction had 7 bases not matched to a gene; V was cut back by 8 bases and J by 5 bases. Germline CDR1 MDHEN, CDR2 SYDVKM. The CDR3 nucleotides read TGTGCCAGCGGGCTAGCGGGACGACACGAGCAGTACTTC. As protein: CASGLAGRHEQYF.

CDR3 residues: CASSLGGTYEQYV. Here the CDR3 DNA reads TGTGCCAGCAGCTTGGGGGGTACCTACGAGCAGTACGTC. This rearrangement joins TRBV7-8 to TRBJ2-7, with a tentative D call TRBD2 (6 bases). Trimming stripped 3 bases from V and 2 bases from J, with 8 bases between. CDR1 and CDR2 (germline): SGHVS, FQNEAQ. The CDR3 runs to 13 residues.

The V call is TRBV10-1, the J call TRBJ2-1, with a weak D call TRBD2 (5 bases). The CDR3 length is 15 residues. CDR1 and CDR2 from the germline V gene are WNHNN and SYGVQD (reference sequence). V lost 4 bases to trimming and J lost 0 bases, with 10 bases between them. The CDR3 DNA follows: TGCGCCAGCAGTGCGACTGGAGGCTCCTACAATGAGCAGTTCTTC. Encoded protein: CASSATGGSYNEQFF.

This chain connects TRBV28 to TRBJ2-7; 7 bases fit TRBD2. The CDR3 runs to 18 residues. J gave up 2 bases and V 6 bases, and 19 bases lay outside the gene matches. Germline V CDR1 and CDR2: MDHEN, SYDVKM. In DNA, the CDR3 is TGTGCCAGCAGCTCTTTCGCCTGGCGGGAGAAATTCCCCTACGAGCAGTACTTC. It encodes CASSSFAWREKFPYEQYF. The full variable domain, with the rest looked up from reference TRBV28 and TRBJ2-7, is DVKVTQSSRYLVKRTGEKVFLECVQDMDHENMFWYRQDPGLGLRLIYFSYDVKMKEKGDIPEGYSVSREKKERFSLILESASTNQTSMYLCASSSFAWREKFPYEQYFGPGTRLTVT.

This clone was found a few times. Its ends do not fully match the called genes, so a read error is possible. V gene TRBV7-2 combines with J gene TRBJ2-1; D is possibly TRBD2 (5 bases). This CDR3 is built from 15 residues. From germline, CDR1 is SGHTA and CDR2 FQGNSA. CDR3 sequence reads: CASSLARLRAQERFF. The CDR3 coding sequence is TGTGCCAGCAGCTTGGCCAGACTAAGGGCGCAGGAGCGGTTCTTC.

V usage is TRBV9 and J usage is TRBJ2-1; 15 bases fit TRBD2. CDR3 length equals 14 residues. Germline-derived CDR1 and CDR2 are SGDLS and YYNGEE. V lost 5 bases and J lost 10; bases outside the gene matches: 4. The CDR3 DNA reads as TGTGCCAGCAGTGGACTAGCGGGAGGGGTCGAGCAGTTCTTC. It codes for CASSGLAGGVEQFF.

V usage is TRBV4-1 and J usage is TRBJ2-1; 9 nucleotides align to TRBD2. Germline V gene data show CDR1 as MGHRA and CDR2 as YSYEKL. The CDR3 is 17 residues long. Losses at the gene ends were 4 bases for V and 5 bases for J; bases not matched to a gene: 12. CDR3 DNA: TGCGCCAGCAGCCCCTTGGTAGCGGGGGCCGAACACAATGAGCAGTTCTTC. It yields the protein CASSPLVAGAEHNEQFF.

V and J are TRBV5-1 and TRBJ2-6; 12 nucleotides agree with TRBD1. Per germline, CDR1 SGHRS and CDR2 YFSETQ. The length of the CDR3 is 17 residues. After removal of 3 bases from V and 3 bases from J, the junction contained 4 bases not matched to a gene. The CDR3 bases are TGCGCCAGCAGCTCCGGGACAGGGGGCTTTGGGGCCAACGTCCTGACTTTC. Its protein is CASSSGTGGFGANVLTF.

The J gene is TRBJ2-7, the V gene TRBV29-1; D tentatively reads TRBD1 or TRBD2 (5 bases each). The CDR3 spans 12 residues. Trimming removed 7 bases at V and 5 bases at J, with 15 bases between. From germline, CDR1 is SQVTM and CDR2 ANQGSEA. This chain's CDR3 is CSARAGFNEQYF. The CDR3 DNA reads as TGCAGCGCGAGGGCAGGGTTTAACGAGCAGTACTTC.

The rearrangement uses TRBV7-6 and TRBJ2-3, with TRBD2 as a possible D gene (5 bases). Germline V CDR1 and CDR2: SGHVS, FNYEAQ. This CDR3 comprises 16 residues. The germline V and J ends were trimmed by 1 base and 1 base, with 12 bases remaining between them. CDR3 nucleotides: TGTGCCAGCAGCTTAGATTTAGGAGCGGGCACAGATACGCAGTATTTT. It specifies CASSLDLGAGTDTQYF.